The 21 T cell receptor beta chains reported below all come from one sample, sequenced in a study of brain T cells in children with intractable seizures (dated by TCRdb to 2020 to 2022). The label giving this sample's time point can be read as: resected brain tissue, or blood drawn just prior to surgery. Receptors were amplified or captured by the immunoSEQ multiplex PCR assay. TCRdb carries this immuneACCESS record with in-frame sequences only. Its versions omit some clonotypes, under half of them owing to an unresolved V gene in the studies checked, with the rest unexplained. The sample contains some 62,000 clones, roughly 95% of them found a single time. More than 0.3% of the sample is held by the ten biggest clonotypes. Material: peripheral blood, obtained at surgery. The receptors come from a boy younger than two with focal cortical dysplasia and intractable seizures.

This chain joins TRBV6-5 and TRBJ2-5; D may be TRBD1 or TRBD2 (6 bases each). The CDR3 totals 14 residues. Germline values: CDR1 MNHEY, CDR2 SVGAGI. V was cut by 3 bases and J by 3 bases, with 11 bases left in between. The CDR3 nucleotides are TGTGCCAGCAGTTATGGGGGGCCGGAAGAGACCCAGTACTTC. This codes for CASSYGGPEETQYF.

The CDR3: CASSVGRNSYEQYF. The CDR3 DNA reads TGTGCCAGCAGTGTGGGCAGAAACTCCTACGAGCAGTACTTC. This chain joins TRBV2 and TRBJ2-7; no definite D call. Looked up from germline, CDR1 is SNHLY and CDR2 is FYNNEI. V lost 4 bases and J 0 bases, leaving 10 bases between the germline ends. CDR3 length: 14 residues.

This clone came up once. V gene TRBV5-5 combines with J gene TRBJ2-1, with 15 nucleotides matching TRBD2. The CDR3 is 15 amino acids. Germline CDR1 and CDR2: SGHKS and YYEKEE (reference sequence). The V and J ends lost 4 bases and 8 bases, in that order; junction bases with no gene match: 4. The CDR3 DNA is TGTGCCAGCAGCAAGGGACTAGCGGGAGGCGATGAGCAGTTCTTC. It encodes CASSKGLAGGDEQFF.

The V gene is TRBV6-1, the J gene TRBJ1-1; TRBD1 aligns across 11 bases. The CDR3 runs 16 residues. CDR1 and CDR2 (germline): MNHNS, SASEGT. Germline trimming cut 2 bases from V and 1 base from J; bases unmatched to any gene: 3. This CDR3 reads CASSERTGGRNTEAFF. For the CDR3, the DNA is TGTGCCAGCAGTGAAAGGACAGGGGGCCGGAACACTGAAGCTTTCTTT.

The rearrangement joins TRBV20-1 to TRBJ1-2; weak D call: TRBD1 (5 bases). Germline V lookup: CDR1 DFQATT, CDR2 SNEGSKA (reference sequence). Between the trimmed V and J ends, which lost 7 bases and 8 bases, there was a span of 14 bases. The CDR3 is 11 amino acids. CDR3 residues: CSGDGVQGYTF. As DNA, the CDR3 is TGCAGTGGGGACGGGGTTCAGGGCTACACCTTC.

This chain links TRBV20-1 with TRBJ1-2; possibly TRBD1 for D (5 bases). The CDR3 totals 11 residues. Germline CDR1 is DFQATT and CDR2 is SNEGSKA (reference sequence). Trimming cost V 0 bases and J 8 bases, with 7 bases left between them. DNA for the CDR3: TGCAGTGCTAGAGATAGACAGGGCTACACCTTC. The encoded protein is CSARDRQGYTF.

The chain combines TRBV6-5 with TRBJ2-7; 13 positions agree with TRBD2. V lost 6 bases to trimming and J lost 2 bases; unmatched junction nucleotides: 4. Germline assignment: CDR1 MNHEY and CDR2 SVGAGI. CDR3 length: 15 residues. The chain's CDR3 is CASSSGLAGAYEQYF. The CDR3 DNA follows: TGTGCCAGCAGCTCCGGACTAGCGGGAGCCTACGAGCAGTACTTC.

The chain links TRBV3-1 (or the pseudogene TRBV3-2) to TRBJ2-5; 12 bases agree with TRBD2. The CDR3 consists of 15 residues. The trim removed 3 bases at V and 4 bases at J, leaving 3 bases unmatched. CDR1 and CDR2 (germline): LGHDT, YNNKEL (reference sequence). This CDR3 is CASSQGLAGVETQYF. The CDR3 region has the DNA TGTGCCAGCAGCCAGGGACTAGCGGGCGTAGAGACCCAGTACTTC.

CDR3 coding DNA: TGTGCCAGCAGCTTGGAGCGTTCAACGTTCTACAATGAGCAGTTCTTC. It translates to CASSLERSTFYNEQFF. The chain joins TRBV5-4 to TRBJ2-1; D remains unclear. This CDR3 contains 16 residues. Germline V CDR1 and CDR2: SGHNT, YYREEE (reference sequence). Trimming took 0 bases from V and 3 from J, leaving 13 bases between them. Combining the CDR3 with reference TRBV5-4 and TRBJ2-1 gives the whole variable domain ETGVTQSPTHLIKTRGQQVTLRCSSQSGHNTVSWYQQALGQGPQFIFQYYREEENGRGNFPPRFSGLQFPNYSSELNVNALELDDSALYLCASSLERSTFYNEQFFGPGTRLTVL.

The V gene is TRBV7-9, the J gene TRBJ1-5; D gene ambiguous. The germline V and J ends were trimmed by 3 bases and 5 bases, with 11 bases remaining between them. CDR3 length: 14 amino acids. Germline V CDR1 and CDR2: SEHNR, FQNEAQ (reference sequence). Written as DNA, the CDR3 is TGTGCCAGCAGCTTCGACATATTCGATCAGCCCCAGCATTTT. It is translated as CASSFDIFDQPQHF.

The rearrangement links TRBV4-3 to TRBJ2-5; D could derive from TRBD1 or TRBD2 (7 bases each). Per germline, CDR1 LGHNA and CDR2 YSLEER. The CDR3 has 16 amino acids. Between the trimmed V and J ends, which lost 0 bases and 4 bases, there was a span of 15 bases. The chain's CDR3 is CASSQDHSRGGETQYF. DNA of the CDR3: TGCGCCAGCAGCCAAGATCATAGCAGGGGGGGAGAGACCCAGTACTTC.

The rearrangement links TRBV3-1 (or the pseudogene TRBV3-2) to TRBJ2-5, with D possibly TRBD2 on 6 matching bases. V was clipped by 3 bases and J by 2 bases, with 16 bases between them. The germline V gene encodes CDR1 LGHDT and CDR2 YNNKEL (reference sequence). The CDR3 is made up of 16 amino acids. This CDR3 reads CASSQGRLVEQETQYF. The CDR3 DNA sequence: TGTGCCAGCAGCCAGGGCAGACTAGTTGAGCAAGAGACCCAGTACTTC.

The chain has TRBV6-2 or TRBV6-3 and TRBJ1-1; the D is unclear. This CDR3 has 13 amino acids. Germline V CDR1 and CDR2: MNHEY, SVGEGT. The V end was cut by 2 bases, the J end by 7 bases, with 11 bases between. Written as DNA, the CDR3 is TGTGCCAGCAGTTACGCCGTGGCGAATGAAGCTTTCTTT. Protein product: CASSYAVANEAFF.

This chain uses TRBV4-2 with TRBJ2-1; D is perhaps TRBD1 (5 bases). This CDR3 comprises 16 residues. CDR1 and CDR2 (germline): LGHNA, YNFKEQ. With 1 base removed from V and 1 base from J, the gap between germline ends came to 11 bases. This CDR3 reads CASSQVAGMSYNEQFF. As DNA, the CDR3 is TGTGCCAGCAGCCAAGTGGCAGGGATGTCCTACAATGAGCAGTTCTTC.

The V call is TRBV28, the J call TRBJ1-1; TRBD1 is a possible D gene (5 bases). Trimming cost V 3 bases and J 9 bases, with 14 bases left between them. Per the germline V gene, CDR1 is MDHEN and CDR2 is SYDVKM. The CDR3 sequence is 13 residues long. The CDR3 is CASSFYSPGQAFF. For the CDR3, the DNA is TGTGCCAGCAGTTTCTACTCCCCGGGACAAGCTTTCTTT.

The rearrangement links TRBV29-1 to TRBJ2-7, with D perhaps TRBD1 (6 bases). The V end lost 5 bases, the J end lost 1 base, and 6 bases lay between the germline ends. The CDR3 contains 11 residues. The germline gives CDR1 SQVTM, CDR2 ANQGSEA. CDR3 nucleotide sequence: TGCAGCGTTCAGGGGTCCTACGAGCAGTACTTC. Amino acid sequence: CSVQGSYEQYF.

This chain joins TRBV7-3 and TRBJ2-3; 7 nucleotides agree with TRBD1. The CDR3 loop spans 15 amino acids. CDR1 and CDR2 from the germline V gene are SGHTA and FQGTGA. J lost 2 bases, V lost 5 bases, and 7 bases had no gene match. CDR3 loop: CASSPRGFLTDTQYF. CDR3 in DNA: TGTGCCAGCAGCCCCAGGGGGTTTCTCACAGATACGCAGTATTTT.

This chain links TRBV28 with TRBJ2-7, with TRBD2 as a possible D gene (6 bases). The CDR3 totals 13 residues. V was pared by 10 bases and J by 4 bases, with 17 bases between. Germline V gene sequence: CDR1 MDHEN, CDR2 SYDVKM. The CDR3 loop is CATIPSGLYEQYF. The CDR3, as DNA: TGTGCCACTATACCCTCGGGACTTTACGAGCAGTACTTC. Full variable domain (remainder filled in from reference TRBV28 and TRBJ2-7): DVKVTQSSRYLVKRTGEKVFLECVQDMDHENMFWYRQDPGLGLRLIYFSYDVKMKEKGDIPEGYSVSREKKERFSLILESASTNQTSMYLCATIPSGLYEQYFGPGTRLTVT.

The CDR3 coding sequence is TGTGCCAGCAGCTCAAGCATCAAAGGGGCTACTGGAAACACCATATATTTT. Protein sequence: CASSSSIKGATGNTIYF. The V gene is TRBV7-6, the J gene TRBJ1-3, with D perhaps matching TRBD1 (5 bases). Trimming stripped 4 bases from V and 2 bases from J, with 18 bases between. Germline CDR1 is SGHVS and CDR2 is FNYEAQ. The CDR3 contains 17 residues.

This chain uses TRBV6-5 with TRBJ2-1; 12 bases match TRBD2. The V gene's germline CDR1 is MNHEY and CDR2 SVGAGI. V trimming: 6 bases; J trimming: 9 bases; junction bases outside the gene matches: 3. CDR3 size: 13 residues. In DNA, the CDR3 is TGTGCCAGCAGGACTAGCGGGAGTATTGAGCAGTTCTTC. Translation: CASRTSGSIEQFF.

The sample holds one count of this clone. The chain carries TRBV20-1 and TRBJ2-7; D is undetermined. V lost 1 base and J lost 7, with 8 bases in between. The CDR3 length is 11 residues. Germline loops: CDR1 DFQATT, CDR2 SNEGSKA (reference sequence). The CDR3 nucleotides are TGCAGTGCTAGAGGGGAAAGGGAGCAGTACTTC. It encodes CSARGEREQYF.